The clone carrying this TCR beta chain was counted a few times. V lost 6 bases to trimming and J lost 5 bases, with 11 bases between them. Germline-derived CDR1 and CDR2 are MNHEY and SVGAGI. The CDR3 totals 14 residues. The sample belongs to a study of control samples from healthy donors and cancer patients. The method was immunoSEQ multiplex PCR; TCRdb's version includes in-frame clones alone and lacks a portion of them. This table holds about 180,000 clones, roughly nine tenths found once. V is TRBV6-5 and J is TRBJ1-6, with D possibly matching TRBD1 (5 bases). Sequenced input: blood. This TCR derives from a man aged 30 to 39 in good health. The CDR3 reads CASRQGSDNSPLHF. CDR3 coding DNA: TGTGCCAGCAGGCAGGGTTCGGATAATTCACCCCTCCACTTT.